The clone carrying this T cell receptor (beta chain) has ten or more counts. Its specificity is unknown. Trimming removed 5 bases at V and 2 bases at J, with 6 bases between. Per germline, CDR1 MDHEN and CDR2 SYDVKM. The CDR3 extends over 13 amino acids. The time point denotes: persistent/refractory GD, antithyroid drugs over 5 years with positive TRAb. There was RNA extracted from PBMCs, and the TCR library was made from it. Diagnosis followed American Thyroid Association guidelines for Graves' disease. Staff drew about 8.2 milliliters of peripheral blood into EDTA tubes. Arm-PCR of CDR3 regions and iRepertoire HTBI primers were the basis on which TCR beta libraries were built. From the multiplex PCR reads, TCRdb called clonotypes with MiXCR, one entry per CDR3 protein. This table has fewer than 600,000 distinct CDR3 sequences, about 20% appearing once. The record originates from a study of regulatory T cells in long-lasting Graves disease.

The study's findings and limits: When disease was persistent, TRBV28, TRBJ1-2 and TRBJ2-5 were the favored segments. Few sampled subjects may have lowered accuracy.

The V and J genes are TRBV28 and TRBJ2-2, with unresolved D. The receptor was isolated from a female donor with Graves disease. The source was peripheral blood mononuclear cells (PBMCs), collected when the disease was refractory, from a patient treated with antithyroid drugs. The CDR3 DNA reads as TGTGCCAGCAGTACCTATAACACCGGGGAGCTGTTTTTT. This gives the protein CASSTYNTGELFF.